The rows below give T cell receptor beta chains drawn from one sample of a study of shared clonotypes between healthy human individuals. Profiled with immunoSEQ multiplex PCR; TCRdb holds only in-frame clones, not every one. Here the sample spans under 2,500,000 clones, more than 90% being singletons. The sample consisted of naive CD4+ T cells sorted from blood. The receptors here all came from a man aged 18-30 years in good health. CDR3s include the opening cysteine and the closing phenylalanine or tryptophan. Fields, in order: J gene, V gene, D gene, CDR3 protein. D genes are given only for firm matches.

TRBJ2-3	TRBV29-1	-	CSVEVTDTQYF
TRBJ1-5	TRBV4-2	-	CASSQATGPQPQHF
TRBJ2-1	TRBV7-2	-	CASSLGADSSYNEQFF
TRBJ2-7	TRBV6-5	TRBD1	CASSYSKSGGWYEQYF
TRBJ2-7	TRBV5-1	TRBD2	CASSTGLLAGGPYEQYF
TRBJ1-2	TRBV5-6	TRBD1	CASSGQKFYGYTF
TRBJ2-5	TRBV19	TRBD2	CASSILAGAPVETQYF
TRBJ2-1	TRBV5-1	TRBD2	CASSLQSSGADYNEQFF
TRBJ1-1	TRBV5-4	-	CASSLAVYGTEAFF
TRBJ2-5	TRBV9	TRBD2	CASSERGGRETQYF
TRBJ2-5	TRBV5-1	TRBD2	CASSMGLAGTETQYF
TRBJ2-3	TRBV10-1	-	CASSERQSTDTQYF